These 12 T cell receptor beta chains share one sample of origin, sequenced in a study of response to subunit inactivated influenza vaccine. TCRdb reprocessed the RT-PCR reads with MiXCR, giving one entry per CDR3 protein. Altogether about 480,000 distinct CDR3 sequences are present, roughly 23% being singletons, with the ten largest covering 1.9%. Sequenced material: CD4+ T cells sorted from PBMCs, taken roughly 5 days after vaccination. The receptor source for this set is a man aged 50-60 years who received an inactivated influenza vaccine.

There are a few counts of this clonotype. The rearrangement uses TRBV7-9 and TRBJ1-2; D not resolved. The ends were cut back, 5 bases at V and 4 bases at J, with 11 bases in the middle. There are 13 residues in the CDR3. The germline V gene has CDR1 SEHNR and CDR2 FQNEAQ (reference sequence). The CDR3 bases are TGTGCCAGCAGCGGCGGGCCGTCCTATGGCTACACCTTC. The encoded protein is CASSGGPSYGYTF.

Turning to this clonotype: A read error is possible here, since a much larger clone lies one base away. The chain couples TRBV5-6 to TRBJ2-7; the match to TRBD1 covers 9 bases. Germline V CDR1 and CDR2: SGHDT, YYEEEE. The length of the CDR3 is 13 residues. The V gene end was trimmed by 4 bases and the J gene end by 3 bases; junction bases not matched to a gene: 2. CDR3 in amino acids: CASSGDRVYEQYF. For the CDR3, the DNA is TGTGCCAGCAGCGGGGACAGGGTCTACGAGCAGTACTTC.

In this sample, this clonotype turned up a few times. The J gene is TRBJ2-5, the V gene TRBV4-3; 11 nucleotides align to TRBD2. Germline-derived CDR1 and CDR2 are LGHNA and YSLEER. The CDR3 is made up of 18 amino acids. Losses at the gene ends were 1 base for V and 0 bases for J; bases not matched to a gene: 7. The CDR3 protein is CASSQGSRLAGYQETQYF. CDR3 DNA: TGCGCCAGCAGCCAAGGGAGTAGACTAGCGGGGTACCAAGAGACCCAGTACTTC.

The V call is TRBV5-5, the J call TRBJ1-2, with D perhaps TRBD1 (5 bases). The CDR3 contains 17 residues. Trimming cost V 5 bases and J 2 bases, with 22 bases left between them. The V gene's germline CDR1 is SGHKS and CDR2 YYEKEE (reference sequence). The CDR3 coding sequence is TGTGCCAGCAGGCGAGGGGCAGTTGAAAGAGGGAACTATGGCTACACCTTC. Translated: CASRRGAVERGNYGYTF. Drawing the rest from reference TRBV5-5 and TRBJ1-2, the complete variable domain is DAGVTQSPTHLIKTRGQQVTLRCSPISGHKSVSWYQQVLGQGPQFIFQYYEKEERGRGNFPDRFSARQFPNYSSELNVNALLLGDSALYLCASRRGAVERGNYGYTFGSGTRLTVV.

This clonotype was picked up many times. The chain is built from TRBV14 and TRBJ1-2, with unresolved D. The CDR3 totals 12 residues. The germline CDR1 and CDR2 sequences are SGHDN and FVKESK. V shed 1 base and J shed 8 bases, with 8 bases lying between them. CDR3 nucleotide sequence: TGTGCCAGCAGCCAAGGAATCTTCGGCTACACCTTC. This codes for CASSQGIFGYTF.

This clonotype was counted a few times. This CDR3 reads CAIRADRGSNSPLHF. For the CDR3, the DNA is TGTGCCATCAGGGCCGACAGGGGTTCTAATTCACCCCTCCACTTT. V and J are TRBV10-3 and TRBJ1-6, with 8 bases matching TRBD1. The CDR3 is made up of 15 amino acids. J was trimmed by 6 bases and V by 6 bases; bases with no gene match: 7. Germline loops: CDR1 ENHRY, CDR2 SYGVKD.

This clonotype showed up just a few times. The chain employs TRBV20-1 and TRBJ2-3; TRBD2 is a possible D gene (6 bases). Trimming left V 6 bases short and J 0 bases short, with 16 bases between. The CDR3 totals 15 residues. Germline V gene data show CDR1 as DFQATT and CDR2 as SNEGSKA (reference sequence). The CDR3 DNA reads TGCAGTGCCCTTCCTCGCGGGATAAGCACAGATACGCAGTATTTT. Protein sequence: CSALPRGISTDTQYF.

This chain joins TRBV7-3 and TRBJ2-1; 8 positions agree with TRBD2. From germline, CDR1 is SGHTA and CDR2 FQGTGA. This CDR3 comprises 15 residues. Losses at the gene ends were 10 bases for V and 4 bases for J; bases not matched to a gene: 12. Here the CDR3 DNA reads TGTGCCACCGCGATTACTAGCGGAGAGTACAATGAGCAGTTCTTC. Its translation is CATAITSGEYNEQFF.

This clonotype was recorded many times. The V gene is TRBV12-3 or TRBV12-4, the J gene TRBJ2-2; D tentatively fits TRBD1 or TRBD2 (5 bases each). The CDR3 consists of 12 residues. The V gene lost 6 bases and the J gene lost 3 bases, with 5 bases spanning the gap. This CDR3 is CASRGDTGELFF. The CDR3 coding sequence is TGTGCCAGCAGGGGGGACACCGGGGAGCTGTTTTTT.

This clonotype appeared a few times. The gene calls are TRBV6-4 and TRBJ2-7; a possible D gene is TRBD2 (7 bases). Germline CDR1 reads MRHNA; CDR2 reads SNTAGT. This CDR3 region has 15 residues. V lost 3 bases and J 2 bases, leaving 14 bases between the germline ends. In DNA, the CDR3 is TGTGCCAGCAGTGAAGGTCAGGGGAGGGCCTACGAGCAGTACTTC. Protein product: CASSEGQGRAYEQYF.

To note about this clonotype: A junction boundary mismatches the germline segment, possibly from a read error. The chain links TRBV6-1 to TRBJ2-1, with D possibly matching TRBD2 (6 bases). This CDR3 region has 16 residues. Germline CDR1 and CDR2: MNHNS and SASEGT. The CDR3 region has the DNA TGTGCCAGCAGGGAAGGAGGGGCTAAATCCTACAATGAGCAGTTCTTC. Its translation: CASREGGAKSYNEQFF.

This clonotype was detected only a few times. V is TRBV14 and J is TRBJ2-5, with 10 bases matching TRBD2. The CDR3 spans 17 residues. Trimming cost V 2 bases and J 3 bases; bases outside gene matches: 9. Per the germline V gene, CDR1 is SGHDN and CDR2 is FVKESK. CDR3: CASSQPKGAGGEETQYF. In DNA form, the CDR3 reads TGTGCCAGCAGCCAACCTAAAGGAGCGGGAGGGGAAGAGACCCAGTACTTC.